The clone carrying this TCR beta chain was detected once. Its antigen remains unknown. The junction differs from germline at one of its ends, possibly a read error. The germline V gene encodes CDR1 MNHEY and CDR2 SMNVEV (reference sequence). The CDR3 totals 13 residues. PCR used 60 Vbeta primers and 13 Jbeta primers. In the original workflow: Unique TCR beta chains totaled around 86 million in a later count, with around 10 million of them shared. TCRdb's table, derived via immunoSEQ multiplex PCR, lists solely in-frame clones and lacks some. V and J calls and clone size come straight from that table; D and trimming were deduced from the DNA. The sample shows 150,000 or so clones, roughly 73% of them seen only once. This specimen comes from a study of cytomegalovirus exposure and HLA in healthy donors. For the study at large: Earlier work reported 110 million or so unique TCR beta sequences from about 179 million T cells.

Findings of the study overall: TCR beta V- and J-gene trimming, according to a later analysis, was linked to a missense DCLRE1C variant. Over 150 TCR beta chains were listed as cytomegalovirus-associated.

The chain couples TRBV27 to TRBJ2-5; D may be TRBD2 (5 bases). The clonotype comes from a man aged 18 to 30 in good health and CMV-seropositive. The sample was PBMCs. Here the CDR3 reads CASSTRVGEPQYF. The CDR3 DNA reads as TGTGCCAGCAGTACCCGCGTGGGAGAGCCCCAGTACTTC.